A selection of T cell receptor beta chains follows, all from one sample in a study of blood T cell repertoires in COVID-19. Some clones are missing from TCRdb's copy, which holds only in-frame ones; the method was immunoSEQ multiplex PCR. The data show some 160,000 clones, more than 75% seen once. Sequenced input: peripheral blood. The receptor source for this set is a woman in her 50s with acute or convalescent COVID-19. The CDR3 runs from the conserved cysteine through the conserved F or W. D genes are given only for firm matches. The listing skips clone size in some rows; elsewhere it reads once, few, many or a size class.

abundance,d_gene,j_gene,v_gene,CDR3aa,CDR3nt
NA,NA,TRBJ2-1,TRBV19,CASSIDRGVNEQFF,TGTGCCAGTAGTATAGATCGAGGAGTCAATGAGCAGTTCTTC
NA,NA,TRBJ1-2,TRBV19,CASSPTRDTRGYTF,TGTGCCAGTAGTCCAACCCGGGACACGAGGGGCTACACCTTC
NA,TRBD1,TRBJ2-1,TRBV12-3/TRBV12-4,CASSRTGYEQFF,TGTGCCAGCAGCCGGACAGGCTATGAGCAGTTCTTC
NA,TRBD1,TRBJ1-4,TRBV7-9,CASSLRGPNEKLFF,TGTGCCAGCAGTCTCAGGGGGCCTAATGAAAAACTGTTTTTT
NA,NA,TRBJ1-4,TRBV19,CASNQVPSGTNEKLFF,TGTGCCAGTAATCAGGTCCCTTCCGGAACTAATGAAAAACTGTTTTTT
few,NA,TRBJ1-1,TRBV12-3/TRBV12-4,CASSPQQGAEAFF,TGTGCCAGCAGTCCCCAACAGGGTGCAGAAGCTTTCTTT
NA,NA,TRBJ1-2,TRBV9,CASSAEAAGYTF,TGTGCCAGCAGCGCCGAGGCGGCCGGCTACACCTTC
NA,TRBD1,TRBJ2-7,TRBV11-2,CASSLHRDRGPYEQYF,TGTGCCAGCAGCCTTCACCGGGACAGGGGACCCTACGAGCAGTACTTC
once,NA,TRBJ1-2,TRBV6-5,CASKMSGQSNYGYTF,TGTGCCAGCAAAATGTCAGGACAGTCAAACTATGGCTACACCTTC
NA,NA,TRBJ2-1,TRBV5-5,CASSLDFSGINEQFF,TGTGCCAGCAGCTTGGATTTTTCAGGGATAAATGAGCAGTTCTTC
NA,TRBD1,TRBJ1-2,TRBV3-1/TRBV3-2,CASSPTGNYGYTF,TGTGCCAGCAGCCCGACAGGGAACTATGGCTACACCTTC
NA,NA,TRBJ2-7,TRBV9,CASSVEDSNYEQYF,TGTGCCAGCAGCGTAGAGGACAGCAACTACGAGCAGTACTTC
NA,NA,TRBJ2-5,TRBV7-2,CASSLQGQRGETQYF,TGTGCCAGCAGCTTACAGGGGCAAAGAGGGGAGACCCAGTACTTC
once,TRBD2,TRBJ2-2,TRBV11-3,CASSLGGGNTGELFF,TGTGCCAGCAGCTTAGGCGGGGGGAACACCGGGGAGCTGTTTTTT
few,TRBD1,TRBJ1-2,TRBV19,CASTRSGRGPNYGYTF,TGTGCCAGTACCCGGAGCGGCAGGGGGCCAAACTATGGCTACACCTTC
NA,TRBD2,TRBJ2-3,TRBV6-4,CASSETSAGTDTQYF,TGTGCCAGCAGTGAAACTAGCGCGGGCACAGATACGCAGTATTTT
NA,NA,TRBJ1-5,TRBV30,CAWGEAAHQPQHF,TGTGCCTGGGGGGAGGCCGCGCATCAGCCCCAGCATTTT
few,TRBD1,TRBJ1-5,TRBV7-2,CASSFKTGWTQPQHF,TGTGCCAGCAGCTTTAAGACAGGGTGGACTCAGCCCCAGCATTTT
NA,NA,TRBJ1-5,TRBV6-5,CASRTTGGQPQHF,TGTGCCAGCAGGACAACCGGGGGTCAGCCCCAGCATTTT
NA,TRBD1,TRBJ2-3,TRBV29-1,CSATTGGSTDTQYF,TGCAGCGCTACAACAGGGGGAAGCACAGATACGCAGTATTTT
NA,TRBD2,TRBJ2-5,TRBV7-3,CASSSRGPSGGETQYF,TGTGCCAGCAGCTCTCGAGGCCCTAGCGGGGGTGAGACCCAGTACTTC
NA,TRBD2,TRBJ2-2,TRBV27,CASSLTSLAGGSTGELFF,TGTGCCAGCAGTTTAACCTCCCTAGCGGGGGGCAGTACCGGGGAGCTGTTTTTT
NA,NA,TRBJ2-5,TRBV15,CATSRDSGGRETQYF,TGTGCCACCAGCAGAGATTCCGGGGGGCGAGAGACCCAGTACTTC
once,NA,TRBJ1-1,TRBV7-9,CASSAYRSNTEAFF,TGTGCCAGCAGCGCCTACCGCTCGAACACTGAAGCTTTCTTT
once,NA,TRBJ2-1,TRBV7-2,CASSRRGGGFSGEQFF,TGTGCCAGCAGTCGAAGGGGAGGGGGGTTTTCGGGTGAGCAGTTCTTC
NA,NA,TRBJ1-3,TRBV7-6,CASSFTLVRGGNTIYF,TGTGCCAGCAGCTTCACCCTTGTCCGGGGTGGAAACACCATATATTTT
NA,NA,TRBJ2-5,TRBV11-2,CASSLSRPLQETQYF,TGTGCCAGCAGCTTATCTCGTCCGTTACAAGAGACCCAGTACTTC
NA,NA,TRBJ2-7,TRBV21-1,CASSKATGNGNEQYF,TGTGCCAGCAGCAAAGCGACGGGGAATGGGAACGAGCAGTACTTC
NA,TRBD1,TRBJ1-1,TRBV6-5,CASNRGTGGTEAFF,TGTGCCAGCAACAGGGGGACCGGGGGGACTGAAGCTTTCTTT
NA,NA,TRBJ2-2,TRBV7-9,CASSLEIYTGELFF,TGTGCCAGCAGCTTAGAAATCTACACCGGGGAGCTGTTTTTT
once,NA,TRBJ1-1,TRBV4-2,CASSHNLAGFEAFF,TGTGCCAGCAGCCACAATTTGGCCGGGTTTGAAGCTTTCTTT
many,TRBD1,TRBJ1-2,TRBV19,CASSIGLGTDGYTF,TGTGCCAGTAGTATTGGGTTAGGGACAGATGGCTACACCTTC
NA,NA,TRBJ1-5,TRBV6-2/TRBV6-3,CASSYSRSDQPQHF,TGTGCCAGCAGTTACTCGAGGTCAGATCAGCCCCAGCATTTT
few,NA,TRBJ2-1,TRBV5-1,CASSLVSGTDNEQFF,TGCGCCAGCAGCTTGGTTTCAGGAACGGACAATGAGCAGTTCTTC
NA,NA,TRBJ2-7,TRBV7-9,CASSHLPGESYEQYF,TGTGCCAGCAGCCATCTACCGGGGGAGTCCTACGAGCAGTACTTC
NA,TRBD1,TRBJ1-3,TRBV28,CASSLTGTGPGNTIYF,TGTGCCAGCAGTTTAACCGGGACAGGCCCTGGAAACACCATATATTTT
NA,NA,TRBJ2-1,TRBV7-6,CASSLATGPINEQFF,TGTGCCAGCAGCTTAGCAACAGGTCCGATAAATGAGCAGTTCTTC
NA,TRBD1,TRBJ2-7,TRBV6-5,CASSSPDRGGSYEQYF,TGTGCCAGCAGTTCTCCCGACAGGGGAGGCTCCTACGAGCAGTACTTC
NA,TRBD1,TRBJ1-6,TRBV27,CASSWDRGNSPLHF,TGTGCCAGCAGTTGGGACAGGGGTAATTCACCCCTCCACTTT
NA,NA,TRBJ1-6,TRBV6-5,CASHSLRGTSPLHF,TGTGCCAGCCACAGCCTGAGGGGGACTTCACCCCTCCACTTT
NA,TRBD2,TRBJ2-1,TRBV9,CASSAGTRADEQFF,TGTGCCAGCAGCGCCGGGACTAGGGCGGATGAGCAGTTCTTC
NA,NA,TRBJ1-1,TRBV6-2/TRBV6-3,CASSYGGFPILRTEAFF,TGTGCCAGCAGTTATGGCGGGTTTCCCATATTAAGGACTGAAGCTTTCTTT